These T cell receptor beta chains were read from a single sample in a study of CXCR3-negative and CXCR3-positive naive CD8 T cells. TCRdb re-called the 5' RACE reads; one entry per CDR3 protein, DNA not given. The sample has about 130,000 distinct CDR3 sequences. Input material: naive CXCR3- CD8+ T cells from blood. The receptors shown here come from a human donor in good health. Some clones in this sample may be carry-over from other donors' samples. CDR3s include the opening cysteine and the closing phenylalanine or tryptophan.

TRBV4-1	TRBJ1-1	14	CASRQTGLNTEAFF
TRBV6-5	TRBJ2-7	13	CASQGTAWGEQYF
TRBV6-5	TRBJ2-5	14	CASSAGGAWETQYF
TRBV5-1	TRBJ2-2	13	CASSQGSGGELFF
TRBV6-6	TRBJ1-5	14	CASSSSGMGGPQHF
TRBV14	TRBJ2-4	17	CASSLSLGVGGENIQYF
TRBV5-4	TRBJ2-5	14	CASSHTAGVETQYF
TRBV4-3	TRBJ2-1	17	CASSQVLTSGGYNEQFF
TRBV28	TRBJ2-7	15	CASRTGTAYSYEQYF
TRBV10-3	TRBJ2-7	16	CAISEPGAGGTYEQYF
TRBV27	TRBJ1-6	14	CASTPLSRDSPLHF
TRBV14	TRBJ2-1	14	CASSQGGGDNEQFF
TRBV29-1	TRBJ2-7	11	CSVGGSYEHYF
TRBV3-1	TRBJ2-4	17	CASSHWPRESLKNIQYF
TRBV12-3/TRBV12-4	TRBJ2-1	14	CASSSGLAYNEQFF
TRBV2	TRBJ2-4	14	CASRIQGAKNIQYF
TRBV19	TRBJ2-7	15	CASSPGTGYSYEQYF
TRBV7-3	TRBJ2-1	15	CASSPGLAVYNEQFF
TRBV7-2	TRBJ2-3	15	CASSLVGGGTDTQYF
TRBV5-4	TRBJ2-7	14	CASSPDLSLYEQYF
TRBV12-3/TRBV12-4	TRBJ1-3	12	CASTDRVDTIYF
TRBV19	TRBJ1-5	14	CASSIPRLNQPQHF
TRBV2	TRBJ2-7	14	CASSRTGTYHEQYF
TRBV7-9	TRBJ2-7	15	CASSSGQPLSYEQYF
TRBV29-1	TRBJ2-7	15	CSVEGRDRTPYEQYF
TRBV27	TRBJ2-1	13	CASSSDTANEQFF
TRBV5-1	TRBJ2-5	15	CASSLRGGAGETQYF
TRBV30	TRBJ2-7	13	CAWNPWDTHEQYF
TRBV2	TRBJ2-1	15	CASSPAGEIYNEQFF
TRBV12-3/TRBV12-4	TRBJ1-3	15	CASSPYLVSGNTIYF
TRBV20-1	TRBJ2-1	13	CSASLVGSSEQFF
TRBV15	TRBJ1-1	12	CATGTGGTEAFF
TRBV7-9	TRBJ2-7	15	CASSSRRDSSYEQYF
TRBV3-1	TRBJ2-2	16	CASSPLTSGNTGELFF
TRBV29-1	TRBJ2-3	14	CSDGTTPSTDTQYF
TRBV28	TRBJ2-3	16	CASSLSGTVSTDTQYF
TRBV4-1	TRBJ2-1	16	CASSHVTGGSGNEQFF
TRBV28	TRBJ2-7	16	CASSPLVAGGAYEQYF
TRBV4-2	TRBJ2-2	16	CASSQRGRGGTGELFF
TRBV28	TRBJ2-7	17	CASSHPPGVSSTYEQYF
TRBV7-9	TRBJ1-1	14	CASSRGQGVTEAFF
TRBV5-1	TRBJ2-7	13	CASSFTGLGEQYF
TRBV4-3	TRBJ1-1	16	CASSQDPESVNAEAFF
TRBV4-1	TRBJ2-7	15	CASSQALMSTYEQYF
TRBV20-1	TRBJ2-1	15	CSAREPGLSYNEQFF
TRBV5-1	TRBJ1-2	13	CASSLVGPDGYTF
TRBV27	TRBJ2-7	13	CASSSGSSYEQYF
TRBV6-5	TRBJ2-1	15	CATSFGAATYNEQFF
TRBV7-9	TRBJ2-7	13	CASSSRDDVEQYF
TRBV29-1	TRBJ2-2	11	CSGEGSGELFF
TRBV20-1	TRBJ2-5	12	CSARQGRKTQYF
TRBV13	TRBJ2-7	15	CASSLAGQPPYEQYF
TRBV7-9	TRBJ1-4	17	CASSAIDGSHLDEKLFF
TRBV28	TRBJ2-1	17	CASSLPGTSGDYNEQFF
TRBV9	TRBJ2-5	14	CASSVGGGKETQYF
TRBV12-3/TRBV12-4	TRBJ2-5	14	CASSSTGGQETQYF
TRBV27	TRBJ2-7	15	CASSWSGRSSYEQYF